The TCR beta chain described here comes from a study of identical twins. Study findings and constraints: Twins' surplus sharing was weaker for beta out-of-frame sequences. The abundant beta clonotypes from cord blood had fewer insertions, and memory repertoires had none of this. It was possible that invariant MAIT and iNKT cells partly confounded the zero-insertion analyses.

This clonotype was found a few times. Antigen specificity is unknown. TCRdb ran MiXCR on the 5' RACE reads and lists one entry per CDR3 protein. The table records just under 550,000 distinct CDR3 sequences, 12% to 15% of them present only once. Germline V gene sequence: CDR1 SGHRS, CDR2 YFSETQ. The V end lost 0 bases, the J end lost 0 bases, and 12 bases lay between the germline ends. CDR3 length equals 16 residues. The donors were all healthy and Caucasian. This sample also belongs to another study, concerning yellow fever vaccine responses in identical twins.

The specimen was CD4+ T cells sorted from blood. The genes are TRBV5-1 and TRBJ1-1; weak D call: TRBD1 (5 bases). The receptor was derived from a woman under 30 in good health. This CDR3 reads CASSLAVGTVNTEAFF. CDR3 nucleotide sequence: TGCGCCAGCAGCTTGGCCGTGGGGACTGTGAACACTGAAGCTTTCTTT.